What follows describes a single T cell receptor (beta chain). The antigen is undetermined. The sample belongs to a study of T cells expressing NK-cell markers. Study information: Among eight sequenced donors, seven carried HCMV seropositivity while one was seronegative.

CDR3 size: 13 residues. Germline V gene lookup returns CDR1 SQVTM and CDR2 ANQGSEA. The cDNA for TCR beta came from 5'RACE template switching with UMIs. One entry per CDR3 protein, without DNA, is what TCRdb gives after re-calling the 5' RACE reads. This listing includes about 260,000 distinct CDR3 sequences. Study observations and caveats: Similarly, these clonotypes led the CD3+CD56-NKG2C+ fraction as well in a few donors.

Specimen: blood T cells: a sorted CD56 or NKG2C T cell subset, CD4+ or CD8+ T cells, or bulk PBMC T cells (not recorded which). The V and J genes are TRBV29-1 and TRBJ2-3. This TCR came from a woman aged 18-69 years in good health. CDR3 sequence reads: CSVDGHGRDTQYF.